This TCR beta chain was observed in a study of blood T cells in healthy people across ages. A J-beta primer mix and a sample-barcoded 5' primer were used in a second PCR of about 7 to 12 cycles. In TCRdb, the 5' RACE reads were re-called with MiXCR into one record per CDR3 protein. Of fewer than 1.5 million distinct CDR3 sequences in the sample, 42% were seen once. Each individual donor underwent a draw of ten milliliters of peripheral blood. Germline CDR1 and CDR2: SGHRS and YFSETQ. The V end lost 4 bases, the J end lost 5 bases, and 28 bases lay between the germline ends. The CDR3 spans 19 residues.

The gene calls are TRBV5-1 and TRBJ2-1; TRBD2 might be the D (8 bases). The sequencing sample was made of blood. The receptor was derived from a woman aged 18-29 years in good health. CDR3 loop: CASSQGLITGTRGHNEQFF. The CDR3 DNA sequence: TGCGCCAGCAGCCAAGGTCTAATCACCGGGACTAGGGGGCACAATGAGCAGTTCTTC.